The sequence of this TCR beta chain was determined in a study of T cell repertoires in cytomegalovirus infection. Study context: From public TCR beta signatures came an indication of both CMV infection and matching HLA type. Study-wide results and caveats: CMV-specific TCR beta clonotypes restricted by HLA-C dominated the ex vivo response. Summed frequency of shared TCR beta families picked out CMV carriers who also had the relevant HLA.

In the case of this clonotype: What it binds is unknown.

TCRdb redid the calling of the reads with MiXCR, one entry per CDR3 protein. The sample consists of 200,000 to 300,000 distinct CDR3 sequences, roughly an eighth of them appearing once. V lost 4 bases, J lost 4 bases, and 5 bases stayed unmatched. Germline CDR1 and CDR2: SGHRS and YFSETQ. The CDR3 runs 15 residues. The chain has TRBV5-1 and TRBJ2-5; 12 bases agree with TRBD2. The clonotype was recovered from a human donor in good health (CMV status not recorded). Some clones in this sample may be carry-over from other donors' samples. What was sequenced was PBMCs. The CDR3 region has the DNA TGCGCCAGCAGCGAGACTAGCGGGAGTATAGAGACCCAGTACTTC. The encoded protein is CASSETSGSIETQYF.